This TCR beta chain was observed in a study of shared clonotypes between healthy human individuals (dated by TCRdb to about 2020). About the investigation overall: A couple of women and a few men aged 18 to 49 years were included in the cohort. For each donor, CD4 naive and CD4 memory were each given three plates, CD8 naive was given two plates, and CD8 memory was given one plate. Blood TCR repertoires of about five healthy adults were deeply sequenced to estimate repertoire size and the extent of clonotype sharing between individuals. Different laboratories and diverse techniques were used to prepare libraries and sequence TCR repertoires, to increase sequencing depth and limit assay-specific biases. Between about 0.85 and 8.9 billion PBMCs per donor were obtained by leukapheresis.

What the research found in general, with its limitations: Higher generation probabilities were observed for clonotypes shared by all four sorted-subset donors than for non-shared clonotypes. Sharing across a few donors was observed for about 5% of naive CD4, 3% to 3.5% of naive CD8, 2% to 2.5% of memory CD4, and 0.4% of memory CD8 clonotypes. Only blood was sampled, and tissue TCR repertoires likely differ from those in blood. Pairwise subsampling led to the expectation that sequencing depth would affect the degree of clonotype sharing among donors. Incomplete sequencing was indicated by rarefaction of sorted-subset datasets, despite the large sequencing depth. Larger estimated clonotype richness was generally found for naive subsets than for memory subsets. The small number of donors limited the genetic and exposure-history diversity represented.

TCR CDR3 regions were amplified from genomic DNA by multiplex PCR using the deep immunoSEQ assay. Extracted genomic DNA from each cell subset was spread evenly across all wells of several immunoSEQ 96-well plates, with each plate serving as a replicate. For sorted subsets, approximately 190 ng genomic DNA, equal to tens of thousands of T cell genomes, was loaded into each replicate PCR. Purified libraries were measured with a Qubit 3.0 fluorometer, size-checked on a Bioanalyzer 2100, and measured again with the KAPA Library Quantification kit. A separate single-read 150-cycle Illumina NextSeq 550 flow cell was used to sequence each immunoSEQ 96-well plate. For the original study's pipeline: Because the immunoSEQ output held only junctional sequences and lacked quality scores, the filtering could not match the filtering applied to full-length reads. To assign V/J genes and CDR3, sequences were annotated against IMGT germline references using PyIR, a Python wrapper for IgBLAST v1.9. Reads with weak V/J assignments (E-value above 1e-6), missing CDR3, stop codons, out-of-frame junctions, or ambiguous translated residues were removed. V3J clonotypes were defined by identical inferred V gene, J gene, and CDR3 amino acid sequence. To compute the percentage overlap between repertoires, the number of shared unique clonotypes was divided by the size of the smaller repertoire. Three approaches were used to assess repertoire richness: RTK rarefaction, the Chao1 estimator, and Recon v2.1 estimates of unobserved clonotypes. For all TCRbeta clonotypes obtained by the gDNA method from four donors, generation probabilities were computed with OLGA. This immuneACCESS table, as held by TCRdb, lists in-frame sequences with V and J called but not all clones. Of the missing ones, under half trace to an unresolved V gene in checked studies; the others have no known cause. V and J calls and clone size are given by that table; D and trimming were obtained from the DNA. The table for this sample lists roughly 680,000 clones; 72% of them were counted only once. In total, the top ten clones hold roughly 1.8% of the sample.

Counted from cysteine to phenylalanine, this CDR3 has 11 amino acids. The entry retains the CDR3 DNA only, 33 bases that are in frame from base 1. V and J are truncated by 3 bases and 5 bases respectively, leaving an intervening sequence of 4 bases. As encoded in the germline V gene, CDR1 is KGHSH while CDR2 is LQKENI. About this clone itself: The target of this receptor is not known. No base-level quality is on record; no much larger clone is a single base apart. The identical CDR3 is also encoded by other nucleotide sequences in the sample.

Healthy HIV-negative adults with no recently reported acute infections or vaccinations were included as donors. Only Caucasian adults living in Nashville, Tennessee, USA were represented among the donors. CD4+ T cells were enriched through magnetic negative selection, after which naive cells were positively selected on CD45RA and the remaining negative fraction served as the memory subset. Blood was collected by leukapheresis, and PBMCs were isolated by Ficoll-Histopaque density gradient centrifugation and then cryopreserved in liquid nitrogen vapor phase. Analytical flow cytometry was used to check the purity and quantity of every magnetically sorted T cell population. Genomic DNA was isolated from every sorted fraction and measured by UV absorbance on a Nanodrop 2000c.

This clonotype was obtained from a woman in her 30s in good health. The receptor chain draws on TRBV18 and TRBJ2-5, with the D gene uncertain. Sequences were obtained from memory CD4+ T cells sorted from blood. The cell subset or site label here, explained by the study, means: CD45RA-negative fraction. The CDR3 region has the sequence CASSPGETQYF. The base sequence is TGTGCCAGCTCACCGGGTGAGACCCAGTACTTC.